A single TCR beta chain is shown here with its context. Trimming left V 8 bases short and J 4 bases short, with 12 bases between. Per the germline V gene, CDR1 is MNHNY and CDR2 is SVGAGI (reference sequence). This CDR3 has 13 residues. This entry belongs to a study of blood T cell repertoires in COVID-19. At the level of the study: Samples representing acute and convalescent COVID-19 were sourced from the United States, Italy and Spain. Sources were T cells, B-cell-depleted T cells, or PBMCs; the material itself was cDNA or gDNA.

In the original analysis: Using reference gene primer amplification, nucleated cell counts were estimated. The protocol was immunoSEQ multiplex PCR, while the TCRdb copy is restricted to in-frame clones and leaves out a portion. V and J calls and clone size follow that table, whereas D and trimming were derived from the DNA. The table records some 150,000 clones, approximately 90% of them present only once. The sequencing sample was made of peripheral blood. V and J are TRBV6-6 and TRBJ1-5; maybe TRBD1 (5 bases). This TCR came from a woman aged 50 to 65 with active or convalescent COVID-19. CDR3 bases: TGTGCCAGCTCAGTAGGGGCTAATCAGCCCCAGCATTTT. Protein product: CASSVGANQPQHF.